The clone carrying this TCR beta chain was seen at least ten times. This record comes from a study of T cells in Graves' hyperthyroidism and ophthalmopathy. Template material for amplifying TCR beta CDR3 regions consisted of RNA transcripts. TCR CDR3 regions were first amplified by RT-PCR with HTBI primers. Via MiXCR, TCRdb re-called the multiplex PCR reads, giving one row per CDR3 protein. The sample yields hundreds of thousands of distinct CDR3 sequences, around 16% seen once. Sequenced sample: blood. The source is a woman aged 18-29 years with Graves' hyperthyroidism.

DNA for the CDR3: TGTGCCAGCTCACTGACTGGAGGAAACACCATATATTTT. It codes for CASSLTGGNTIYF. The gene calls are TRBV18 and TRBJ1-3, with no clear D. Trimming removed 4 bases from V and 4 bases from J, with 8 bases in between. The length of the CDR3 is 13 residues. Germline-derived CDR1 and CDR2 are KGHSH and LQKENI. Based on the CDR3 plus reference TRBV18 and TRBJ1-3, the full variable domain is NAGVMQNPRHLVRRRGQEARLRCSPMKGHSHVYWYRQLPEEGLKFMVYLQKENIIDESGMPKERFSAEFPKEGPSILRIQQVVRGDSAAYFCASSLTGGNTIYFGEGSWLTVV.